This T cell receptor (beta chain) comes out of a study of T cell clones after liver transplantation. As for the study in general: Timepoints were pre-transplant, pre-withdrawal, and after withdrawal was completed or failed.

Generated by immunoSEQ multiplex PCR, the TCRdb table keeps only in-frame clones and is missing some. The top ten clones hold approximately 16% of a sample with around 60,000 clones, over 55% of them seen once. This sample comprised CD4+ T cells from blood, obtained before liver transplant. This receptor was identified in a human donor who received a liver transplant.

CDR3 loop: CASRWTGGNTGELFF. Here the CDR3 DNA reads TGCGCCAGCAGGTGGACAGGGGGCAACACCGGGGAGCTGTTTTTT. This chain joins TRBV5-1 and TRBJ2-2; 11 bases agree with TRBD1. J lost 2 bases, V lost 5 bases, and 2 bases had no gene match. The germline V gene encodes CDR1 SGHRS and CDR2 YFSETQ. The CDR3 has 15 residues.